This T cell receptor beta chain was identified during a study of ipilimumab plus nivolumab after autologous stem cell transplantation. The protocol was immunoSEQ multiplex PCR, while the TCRdb copy is restricted to in-frame clones and leaves out a portion. This table has 15,000 to 20,000 clones, over 60% appearing once. V lost 4 bases, J lost 1 base, and 15 bases lay in between. This CDR3 is 15 amino acids long. Germline V gives CDR1 GTSNPN, CDR2 SVGIG (reference sequence). The sequences come from PBMCs, collected in a trial of ipilimumab plus nivolumab as post-transplant consolidation. The TCR originated in a male donor with diffuse large B-cell lymphoma. V is TRBV30 and J is TRBJ2-3, with D unresolved. CDR3 sequence: CAWTLTQSGTDTQYF. CDR3 bases: TGTGCCTGGACCTTGACCCAGTCGGGCACAGATACGCAGTATTTT. Based on the CDR3 plus reference TRBV30 and TRBJ2-3, the full variable domain is SQTIHQWPATLVQPVGSPLSLECTVEGTSNPNLYWYRQAAGRGLQLLFYSVGIGQISSEVPQNLSASRPQDRQFILSSKKLLLSDSGFYLCAWTLTQSGTDTQYFGPGTRLTVL.